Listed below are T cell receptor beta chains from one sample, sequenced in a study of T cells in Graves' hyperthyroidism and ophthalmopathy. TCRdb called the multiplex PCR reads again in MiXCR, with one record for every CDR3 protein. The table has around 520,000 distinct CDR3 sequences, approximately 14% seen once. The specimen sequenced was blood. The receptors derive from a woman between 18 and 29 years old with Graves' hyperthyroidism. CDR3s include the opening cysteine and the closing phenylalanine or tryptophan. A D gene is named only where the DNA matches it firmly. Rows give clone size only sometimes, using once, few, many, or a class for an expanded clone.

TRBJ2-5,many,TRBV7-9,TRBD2,CASSPWFISSGRSQETQYF,TGTGCCAGCAGCCCTTGGTTTATCTCTAGCGGGAGGTCGCAAGAGACCCAGTACTTC
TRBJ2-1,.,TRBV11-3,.,CASSLTGLEQFF,TGTGCCAGCAGCCTGACAGGACTCGAGCAGTTCTTC
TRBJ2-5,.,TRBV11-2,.,CASSAGTGQETQYF,TGTGCCAGCAGCGCCGGTACAGGGCAGGAGACCCAGTACTTC
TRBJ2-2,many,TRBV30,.,CASPAGELFF,TGTGCCTCGCCGGCCGGGGAGCTGTTTTTT
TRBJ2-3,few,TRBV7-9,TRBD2,CASITQGLAASDTQYF,TGTGCCAGCATCACCCAAGGGCTAGCGGCCTCAGATACGCAGTATTTT
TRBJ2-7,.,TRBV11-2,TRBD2,CASSGLAVSYEQYF,TGTGCCAGTAGTGGACTAGCGGTCTCCTACGAGCAGTACTTC
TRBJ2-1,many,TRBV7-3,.,CASSRVSQPTAEQFF,TGTGCCAGCAGTCGTGTTAGCCAGCCAACGGCCGAGCAGTTCTTC
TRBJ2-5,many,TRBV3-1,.,CASSQKETQYF,TGTGCCAGCAGCCAAAAAGAGACCCAGTACTTC
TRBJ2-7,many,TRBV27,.,CASSFQRLPREQYF,TGTGCCAGCAGTTTTCAAAGGCTACCTCGGGAGCAGTACTTC
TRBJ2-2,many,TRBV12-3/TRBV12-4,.,CASSLARGGELFF,TGTGCCAGCAGTTTAGCCCGTGGCGGGGAGCTGTTTTTT
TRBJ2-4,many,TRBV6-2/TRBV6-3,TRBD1,CASRDRDAKNIQYF,TGTGCCAGCAGAGACAGGGACGCCAAAAACATTCAGTACTTC
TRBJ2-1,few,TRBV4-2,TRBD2,CASSHSGLATYNEQFF,TGTGCCAGCAGCCACTCGGGACTAGCAACGTACAATGAGCAGTTCTTC
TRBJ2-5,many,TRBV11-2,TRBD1,CASSRDRAGQETQYF,TGTGCCAGCAGCCGGGACAGGGCCGGACAAGAGACCCAGTACTTC
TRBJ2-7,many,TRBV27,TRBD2,CASSYSTGTSGEQYF,TGTGCCAGCAGTTACTCAACGGGGACTAGCGGCGAGCAGTACTTC
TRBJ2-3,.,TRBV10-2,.,CASSLRDLTDTQYF,TGCGCCAGCAGTTTGCGGGATCTTACAGATACGCAGTATTTT
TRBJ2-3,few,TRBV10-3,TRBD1,CAIRTGTVRTDTQYF,TGTGCCATCAGAACCGGGACAGTGCGCACAGATACGCAGTATTTT
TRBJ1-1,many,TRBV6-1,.,CASSAPLGLNTEAFF,TGTGCCAGCAGTGCCCCCCTAGGGCTGAACACTGAAGCTTTCTTT
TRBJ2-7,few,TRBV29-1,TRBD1,CSVEFQGDRGYEQYF,TGCAGCGTTGAATTCCAAGGGGACAGGGGATACGAGCAGTACTTC
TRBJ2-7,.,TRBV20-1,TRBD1,CSANGQAYEQYF,TGCAGTGCTAATGGACAGGCCTACGAGCAGTACTTC
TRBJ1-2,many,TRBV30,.,CAWSVGHRTISGYTF,TGTGCCTGGAGCGTGGGACACAGAACTATCTCTGGCTACACCTTC
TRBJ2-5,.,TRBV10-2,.,CASIEGPTQTGRKTQYF,TGCGCCAGCATTGAGGGACCTACTCAGACGGGGCGAAAGACCCAGTACTTC
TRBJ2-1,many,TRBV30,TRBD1,CAWSIWTGAGNEQFF,TGTGCCTGGAGTATTTGGACAGGGGCAGGGAATGAGCAGTTCTTC
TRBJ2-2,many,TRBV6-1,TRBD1,CATEPTTGARNTGELFF,TGTGCCACCGAACCGACGACAGGGGCGAGGAACACCGGGGAGCTGTTTTTT
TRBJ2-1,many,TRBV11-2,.,CASSLGTTNREQFF,TGTGCCAGCAGCTTAGGGACTACCAACCGGGAGCAGTTCTTC
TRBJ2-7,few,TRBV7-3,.,CASSALPDRLSSYEQYF,TGTGCCAGCAGCGCTCTACCGGACAGACTCAGCTCCTACGAGCAGTACTTC
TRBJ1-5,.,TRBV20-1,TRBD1,CSASSIGGQGNQPQHF,TGCAGTGCAAGTAGTATTGGCGGACAGGGGAATCAGCCCCAGCATTTT
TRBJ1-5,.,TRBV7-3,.,CASSSLIGGLGNQPQHF,TGTGCCAGCAGCTCATTAATAGGCGGCCTCGGAAATCAGCCCCAGCATTTT
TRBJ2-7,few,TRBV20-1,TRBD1,CSASRRDRGRYEQYF,TGCAGTGCTAGTCGCCGGGACAGGGGACGCTACGAGCAGTACTTC
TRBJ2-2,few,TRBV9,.,CASSEFGGGRNTGELFF,TGTGCCAGCAGCGAATTTGGGGGCGGGAGGAACACCGGGGAGCTGTTTTTT
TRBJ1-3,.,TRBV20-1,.,CSARGSSGNTIYF,TGCAGTGCTAGAGGGAGCTCTGGAAACACCATATATTTT
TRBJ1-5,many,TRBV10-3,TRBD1,CAISESTGEGPQHF,TGTGCCATCAGTGAGTCGACAGGGGAGGGCCCCCAGCATTTT
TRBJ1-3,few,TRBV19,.,CASSRYSGTSGNTIYF,TGTGCCAGTAGTCGTTACTCCGGGACCTCTGGAAACACCATATATTTT
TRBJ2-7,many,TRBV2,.,CASSEKEGAYEQYF,TGTGCCAGCAGTGAAAAGGAAGGGGCCTACGAGCAGTACTTC
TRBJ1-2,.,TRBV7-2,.,CASSLEGRTDGYTF,TGTGCCAGCAGCTTAGAGGGCAGAACGGATGGCTACACCTTC
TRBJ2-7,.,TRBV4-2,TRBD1,CASSQDSQIMTGREQYF,TGTGCCAGCAGCCAAGATTCCCAGATTATGACAGGGCGAGAGCAGTACTTC
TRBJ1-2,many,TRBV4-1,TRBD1,CASSHVTGNYGYTF,TGCGCCAGCAGCCACGTGACAGGGAACTATGGCTACACCTTC
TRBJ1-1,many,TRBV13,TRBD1,CASSPRQGAQSTEAFF,TGTGCCAGCAGCCCCCGACAGGGGGCTCAGAGCACTGAAGCTTTCTTT
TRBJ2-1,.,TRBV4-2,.,CASSQTPPGHNEQFF,TGTGCCAGCAGCCAAACCCCGCCGGGTCACAATGAGCAGTTCTTC
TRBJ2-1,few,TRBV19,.,CASTPGVSNNEQFF,TGTGCCAGTACCCCTGGAGTGTCTAACAATGAGCAGTTCTTC
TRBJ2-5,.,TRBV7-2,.,CASSARPHLGPGETQYF,TGTGCCAGCAGCGCGCGACCCCACTTAGGGCCCGGGGAGACCCAGTACTTC
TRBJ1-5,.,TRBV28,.,CASSFRLGQPQHF,TGTGCCAGCAGCTTCCGGTTGGGTCAGCCCCAGCATTTT
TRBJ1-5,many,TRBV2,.,CASQGPGRQPQHF,TGTGCCAGCCAGGGACCCGGGAGACAGCCCCAGCATTTT
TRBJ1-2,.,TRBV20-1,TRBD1,CSARLDRARDGYTF,TGCAGTGCTAGACTGGACAGGGCCCGTGATGGCTACACCTTC
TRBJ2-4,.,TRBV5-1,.,CASSLMVGQSLTLAKNIQYF,TGCGCCAGCAGTCTAATGGTAGGACAATCGCTGACTCTAGCCAAAAACATTCAGTACTTC
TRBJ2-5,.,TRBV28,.,CASSRGDQETQYF,TGTGCCAGCAGTCGAGGGGACCAAGAGACCCAGTACTTC
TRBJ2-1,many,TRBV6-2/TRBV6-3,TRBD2,CASRGRLSGRYNEQFF,TGTGCCAGCAGGGGCCGTCTTAGCGGGAGGTACAATGAGCAGTTCTTC
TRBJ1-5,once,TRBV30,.,CAWSANSGGNQPQHF,TGTGCCTGGAGTGCCAATTCTGGGGGGAATCAGCCCCAGCATTTT
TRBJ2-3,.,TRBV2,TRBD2,CASNALGLAGGPRGTDTQYF,TGTGCCAGCAATGCACTCGGACTAGCGGGAGGGCCGAGAGGCACAGATACGCAGTATTTT
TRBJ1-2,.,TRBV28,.,CASSPGGEATLNYGYTF,TGTGCCAGCAGTCCCGGGGGGGAGGCCACGCTCAACTATGGCTACACCTTC
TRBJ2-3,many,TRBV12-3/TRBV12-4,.,CASSFLQADTQYF,TGTGCCAGCAGTTTCCTCCAGGCAGATACGCAGTATTTT
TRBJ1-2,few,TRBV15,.,CATSRADPIGRYGYTF,TGTGCCACCAGCAGAGCCGACCCCATCGGGCGCTATGGCTACACCTTC
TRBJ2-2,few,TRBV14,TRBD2,CASSQEVGLAGVGSGELFF,TGTGCCAGCAGCCAAGAGGTCGGACTAGCGGGAGTTGGTTCCGGGGAGCTGTTTTTT
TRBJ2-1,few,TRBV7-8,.,CASSPYQSSYNEQFF,TGTGCCAGCAGCCCCTACCAGAGCTCCTACAATGAGCAGTTCTTC
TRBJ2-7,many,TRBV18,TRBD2,CASSSGRADEQYF,TGTGCCAGCTCCAGCGGGAGGGCCGACGAGCAGTACTTC
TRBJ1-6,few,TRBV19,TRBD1,CASSTSGQGNSPLHF,TGTGCCAGTAGTACATCGGGACAGGGCAATTCACCCCTCCACTTT
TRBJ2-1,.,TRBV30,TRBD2,CAWALGLAGVYNEQFF,TGTGCCTGGGCACTGGGACTAGCGGGAGTTTACAATGAGCAGTTCTTC
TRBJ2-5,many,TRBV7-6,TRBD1,CASSLGQGAYETQYF,TGTGCCAGCAGCTTAGGACAGGGGGCCTATGAGACCCAGTACTTC
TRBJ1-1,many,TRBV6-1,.,CATHRASTEAFF,TGTGCCACCCACCGAGCCTCCACTGAAGCTTTCTTT
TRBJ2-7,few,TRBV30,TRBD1,CARGDKGAGEQYF,TGTGCCCGAGGGGACAAGGGGGCGGGCGAGCAGTACTTC